This section outlines one TCR beta chain sequence together with its context. As yet, its antigen is unknown. The sample belongs to a study of graft-versus-host responses after intestinal transplantation. Whole-study context: Once they had received anti-thymocyte globulin induction, all recipients took tacrolimus and steroids for three to four years. Study-wide points: Recipient bone marrow held GvH clones, some seen earlier in ileum or blood. High graft-versus-host to host-versus-graft clonal ratios were seen in allografts of patients with graft-donor T cell macrochimerism. HvG clone declines early post-transplant were associated with peak circulating GvH levels.

Clones were sequenced by immunoSEQ multiplex PCR, and TCRdb holds only the in-frame ones, with some missing. Of approximately 15,000 clones listed, over 75% are singletons. Intraepithelial lymphocytes and lamina propria lymphocytes were released through processing of graft tissue. Specimen: ileum tissue, collected roughly 28 days after intestinal transplant. This receptor was obtained from a human patient who received an intestinal transplant, so some T cells may come from the graft donor.

The CDR3 region is CAWSGGTGGVNTEAFF. CDR3 DNA: TGTGCCTGGAGTGGGGGGACAGGGGGCGTGAACACTGAAGCTTTCTTT. The chain employs TRBV30 and TRBJ1-1; 12 bases fit TRBD1. The CDR3 loop spans 16 amino acids. V dropped 1 base and J dropped 0; count of bases not matched to a gene: 3. The germline gives CDR1 GTSNPN, CDR2 SVGIG (reference sequence). Combining the CDR3 with reference TRBV30 and TRBJ1-1 gives the whole variable domain SQTIHQWPATLVQPVGSPLSLECTVEGTSNPNLYWYRQAAGRGLQLLFYSVGIGQISSEVPQNLSASRPQDRQFILSSKKLLLSDSGFYLCAWSGGTGGVNTEAFFGQGTRLTVV.